This section outlines one T cell receptor beta chain sequence together with its context. Germline CDR1 and CDR2: LNHDA and SQIVND (reference sequence). The CDR3 runs to 13 residues. Between the trimmed V and J ends, which lost 6 bases and 8 bases, there was a span of 16 bases. The record originates from a study of blood T cell repertoires in COVID-19. About the research overall: The study drew acute and convalescent COVID-19 samples from the United States, Italy and Spain. The cDNA or gDNA used as material had been derived from T cells, B-cell-depleted T cells, or PBMCs.

In the original workflow: Scientists estimated how many nucleated cells there were by amplifying reference gene primers. Generated by immunoSEQ multiplex PCR, the TCRdb table keeps only in-frame clones and is missing some. V, J and clone size derive from that table, while D and trimming were established from the DNA sequence. This sample has more than 15,000 clones; about 81% occur once, and the top ten carry about 8.1%. This chain uses TRBV19 with TRBJ1-2, with D tentatively TRBD1 (6 bases). Sequenced sample: peripheral blood. The source is a man between 60 and 75 years old with acute or convalescent COVID-19. In DNA form, the CDR3 reads TGTGCCAGTAGATTTAACCGGGACAAAGGCTACACCTTC. It yields the protein CASRFNRDKGYTF.